This T cell receptor (beta chain) stems from a study of blood T cell repertoires in COVID-19. In the study overall: Both acute and convalescent COVID-19 samples were obtained from the United States, Italy and Spain.

Method: immunoSEQ multiplex PCR; TCRdb's copy keeps in-frame clones and lacks some. The top ten hold around 1.8% of the sample, which has 200,000 to 250,000 clones, about 84% seen once. Germline lookup yields CDR1 LNHDA and CDR2 SQIVND (reference sequence). The germline V and J ends were trimmed by 7 bases and 2 bases, with 15 bases remaining between them. CDR3 length: 15 residues. This clone was observed a handful of times. The TCR sequence derives from a man aged 55 to 70 who had recovered from COVID-19. The sequenced material came from PBMCs or T cells enriched from blood (not recorded which). This chain uses TRBV19 with TRBJ2-1, with TRBD2 as a possible D gene (6 bases). The CDR3 loop reads CASTPQLATYNEQFF. The CDR3, as DNA: TGTGCCAGTACCCCTCAGCTAGCGACCTACAATGAGCAGTTCTTC.